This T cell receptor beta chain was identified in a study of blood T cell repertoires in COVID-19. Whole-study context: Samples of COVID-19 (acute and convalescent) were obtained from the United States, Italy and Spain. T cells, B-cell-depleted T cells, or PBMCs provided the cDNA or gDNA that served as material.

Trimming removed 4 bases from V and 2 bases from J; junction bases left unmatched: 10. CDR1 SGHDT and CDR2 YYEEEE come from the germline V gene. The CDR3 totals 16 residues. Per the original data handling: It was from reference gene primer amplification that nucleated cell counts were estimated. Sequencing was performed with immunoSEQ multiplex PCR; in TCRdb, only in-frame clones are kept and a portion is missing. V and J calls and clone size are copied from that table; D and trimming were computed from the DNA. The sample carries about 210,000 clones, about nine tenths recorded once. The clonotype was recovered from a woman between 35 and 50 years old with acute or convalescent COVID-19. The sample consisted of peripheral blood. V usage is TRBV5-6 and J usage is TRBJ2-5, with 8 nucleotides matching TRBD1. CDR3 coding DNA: TGTGCCAGCAGCCCACGGACAGGGCAGCAACAAGAGACCCAGTACTTC. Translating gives CASSPRTGQQQETQYF.